This T cell receptor beta chain was captured in a study of T cells in localized non-small cell lung cancer. Repertoires were generated with immunoSEQ multiplex PCR, while TCRdb's copy carries only in-frame clones and drops some. This sample has around 40,000 clones, with approximately 83% found just once. This receptor was obtained from a man aged 40 to 70 with stage II lung adenocarcinoma. Sequencing was performed on PBMCs, taken before any cancer treatment.

The CDR3 sequence: CASSQLGRFDGELFF. CDR3 DNA sequence: TGTGCCAGCAGCCAACTAGGCCGGTTCGACGGGGAGCTGTTTTTT. This chain connects TRBV4-2 to TRBJ2-2; D call uncertain. The V and J ends lost 2 bases and 7 bases respectively, with 14 bases between them. The CDR3 extends over 15 amino acids. Germline V gene sequence: CDR1 LGHNA, CDR2 YNFKEQ.